This TCR beta chain was recovered during a study of CD8 T cells in Susac syndrome. An amount of RNA that ranged from roughly 0.45 to 1 ug was reverse transcribed with random hexamers. In TCRdb, the immunoSEQ multiplex PCR reads were re-called with MiXCR into one record per CDR3 protein. The repertoire holds 150,000 to 180,000 distinct CDR3 sequences, 95% seen once, with 0.16% in the top ten. Germline trimming cut 11 bases from V and 0 bases from J; bases unmatched to any gene: 9. The CDR3 consists of 14 residues. The source material was CD4+ T cells from PBMCs. This TCR was recovered from a human donor with Susac syndrome. The chain combines TRBV12-3 or TRBV12-4 with TRBJ2-5; 7 nucleotides line up with TRBD1. The CDR3 region has the DNA TGTGCCGGAACGGGACAGACCAACCAAGAGACCCAGTACTTC. Protein: CAGTGQTNQETQYF.